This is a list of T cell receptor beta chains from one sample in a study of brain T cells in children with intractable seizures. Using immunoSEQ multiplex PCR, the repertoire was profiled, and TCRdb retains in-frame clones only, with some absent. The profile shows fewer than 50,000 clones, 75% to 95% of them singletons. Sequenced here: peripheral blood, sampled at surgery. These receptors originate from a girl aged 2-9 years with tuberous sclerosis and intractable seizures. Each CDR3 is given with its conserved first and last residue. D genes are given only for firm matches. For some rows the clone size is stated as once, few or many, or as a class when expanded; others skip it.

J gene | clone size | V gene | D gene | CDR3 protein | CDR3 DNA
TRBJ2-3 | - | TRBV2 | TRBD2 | CASKAGGNPTDTQYF | TGTGCCAGCAAAGCGGGGGGCAATCCTACAGATACGCAGTATTTT
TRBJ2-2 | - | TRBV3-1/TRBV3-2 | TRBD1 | CASTPRTGATGELFF | TGTGCCAGCACGCCAAGAACAGGGGCAACCGGGGAGCTGTTTTTT
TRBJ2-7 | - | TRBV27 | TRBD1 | CASSLSAGTGIHEQYF | TGTGCCAGCAGTTTATCGGCCGGGACAGGGATCCACGAGCAGTACTTC
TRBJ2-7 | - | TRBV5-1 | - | CASSLVSDYEQYF | TGCGCCAGCAGCTTAGTCTCTGACTACGAGCAGTACTTC
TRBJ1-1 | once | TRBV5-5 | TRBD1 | CASNGQDGTEAFF | TGTGCCAGCAACGGACAGGACGGGACTGAAGCTTTCTTT
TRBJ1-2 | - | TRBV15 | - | CATSREREPFYGYTF | TGTGCCACCAGCAGAGAAAGGGAACCTTTCTATGGCTACACCTTC
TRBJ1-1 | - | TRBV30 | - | CAWREGRTEAFF | TGTGCCTGGAGAGAGGGGCGCACTGAAGCTTTCTTT
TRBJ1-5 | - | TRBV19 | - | CASSFGTSGNQPQHF | TGTGCCAGTAGTTTTGGGACATCCGGTAATCAGCCCCAGCATTTT
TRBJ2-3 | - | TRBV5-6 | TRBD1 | CASSSPALTGVPTDTQYF | TGTGCCAGCAGCTCACCCGCTTTGACAGGGGTCCCCACAGATACGCAGTATTTT
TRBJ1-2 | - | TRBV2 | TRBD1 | CASSVLRDSQYGYTF | TGTGCCAGCAGTGTGTTAAGGGACAGCCAGTATGGCTACACCTTC
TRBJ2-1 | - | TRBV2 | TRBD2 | CASSSGGSNNEQFF | TGTGCCAGCAGTAGCGGGGGGTCTAACAATGAGCAGTTCTTC
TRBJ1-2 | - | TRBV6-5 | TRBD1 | CASKPGGDRAHGYTF | TGTGCCAGCAAACCGGGGGGAGACAGGGCCCATGGCTACACCTTC
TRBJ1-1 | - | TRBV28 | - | CASSLGSTEAFF | TGTGCCAGCAGTTTGGGGAGCACTGAAGCTTTCTTT
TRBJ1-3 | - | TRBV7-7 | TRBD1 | CASSLDRGVGNTIYF | TGTGCCAGCAGCTTGGACAGGGGAGTAGGAAACACCATATATTTT
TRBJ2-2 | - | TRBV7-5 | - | CVGHRGGTGELFF | TGTGTCGGCCACAGGGGAGGGACCGGGGAGCTGTTTTTT
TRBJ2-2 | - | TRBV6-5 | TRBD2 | CASSYSRLAFTGELFF | TGTGCCAGCAGTTACTCCCGACTAGCGTTCACCGGGGAGCTGTTTTTT
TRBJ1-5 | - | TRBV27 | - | CASRSEGLHSNQPQHF | TGTGCCAGCAGATCCGAGGGACTGCATAGCAATCAGCCCCAGCATTTT
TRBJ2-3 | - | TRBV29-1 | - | CSVEVWTGGRTDTQYF | TGCAGCGTTGAAGTCTGGACTGGCGGACGCACAGATACGCAGTATTTT
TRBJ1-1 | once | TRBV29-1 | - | CSAGGVQGLLNTEAFF | TGCAGCGCCGGGGGGGTGCAGGGGCTGTTGAACACTGAAGCTTTCTTT
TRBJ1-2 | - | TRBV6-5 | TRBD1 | CASRGDRDYGYTF | TGTGCCAGCAGGGGAGACAGGGACTATGGCTACACCTTC
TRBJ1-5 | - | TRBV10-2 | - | CASRVNSNQPQHF | TGCGCCAGCAGAGTGAATAGCAATCAGCCCCAGCATTTT
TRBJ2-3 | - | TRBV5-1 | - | CASSLAPLNTQYF | TGCGCCAGCAGCTTGGCACCCCTCAATACGCAGTATTTT
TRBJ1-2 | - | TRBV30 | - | CAWSVSAGGFYGYTF | TGTGCCTGGAGTGTCTCCGCTGGGGGATTCTATGGCTACACCTTC
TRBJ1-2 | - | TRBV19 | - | CASSIQAETNYGYTF | TGTGCCAGTAGTATCCAGGCCGAGACAAACTATGGCTACACCTTC
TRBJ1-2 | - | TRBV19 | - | CASSIAANYGYTF | TGTGCCAGTAGTATAGCAGCTAACTATGGCTACACCTTC
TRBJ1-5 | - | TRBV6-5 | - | CASSQQGNNQPQHF | TGTGCCAGCAGCCAACAGGGTAACAATCAGCCCCAGCATTTT
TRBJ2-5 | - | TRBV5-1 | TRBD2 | CASSLWGGSETQYF | TGCGCCAGCAGCTTGTGGGGGGGATCAGAGACCCAGTACTTC
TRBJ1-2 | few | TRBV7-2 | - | CASSLDKGGYTF | TGTGCCAGCAGCTTAGACAAGGGTGGCTACACCTTC
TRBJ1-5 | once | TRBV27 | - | CASSSRINQPQHF | TGTGCCAGCAGTTCACGGATCAATCAGCCCCAGCATTTT
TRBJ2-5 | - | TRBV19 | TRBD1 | CASRLQGQETQYF | TGTGCCAGTCGGCTACAGGGGCAAGAGACCCAGTACTTC
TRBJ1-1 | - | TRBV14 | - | CASSFGGRTTNTEAFF | TGTGCCAGCAGCTTTGGAGGAAGGACAACGAACACTGAAGCTTTCTTT
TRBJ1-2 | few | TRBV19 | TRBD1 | CASSGMTGALYGYTF | TGTGCCAGTAGTGGAATGACAGGGGCCCTCTATGGCTACACCTTC
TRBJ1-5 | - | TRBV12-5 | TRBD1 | CASGTGLGNQPQHF | TGTGCTAGTGGGACAGGGCTCGGCAATCAGCCCCAGCATTTT
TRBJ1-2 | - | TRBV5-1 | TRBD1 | CASSSELGGQGANGYTF | TGCGCCAGCAGCTCCGAACTAGGAGGACAGGGGGCGAATGGCTACACCTTC
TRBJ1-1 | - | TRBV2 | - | CASTRTGTNTEAFF | TGTGCCAGCACCCGAACAGGGACCAACACTGAAGCTTTCTTT
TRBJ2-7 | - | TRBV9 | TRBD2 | CASSVEGAGVEQYF | TGTGCCAGCAGCGTAGAAGGAGCGGGGGTCGAGCAGTACTTC
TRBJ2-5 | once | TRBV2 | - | CASSWTEETQYF | TGTGCCAGCAGTTGGACTGAAGAGACCCAGTACTTC
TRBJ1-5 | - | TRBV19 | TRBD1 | CASSIMGQGDQPQHF | TGTGCCAGTAGTATAATGGGACAGGGCGATCAGCCCCAGCATTTT
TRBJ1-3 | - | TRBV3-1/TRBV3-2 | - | CASSQDMARVPGNTIYF | TGTGCCAGCAGCCAAGATATGGCGAGGGTACCTGGAAACACCATATATTTT
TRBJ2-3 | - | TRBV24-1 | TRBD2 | CATSDWFAGAGGTDTQYF | TGTGCCACCAGTGATTGGTTTGCGGGAGCGGGGGGCACAGATACGCAGTATTTT
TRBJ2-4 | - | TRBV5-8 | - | CASSIDYNSKNIQYF | TGTGCCAGCAGCATCGATTACAACAGCAAAAACATTCAGTACTTC
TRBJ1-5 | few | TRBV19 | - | CASSIGGISNQPQHF | TGTGCCAGTAGTATAGGAGGAATAAGCAATCAGCCCCAGCATTTT
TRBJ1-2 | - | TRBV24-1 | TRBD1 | CATSSGQGAYTF | TGTGCCACCAGCTCCGGACAGGGAGCCTACACCTTC
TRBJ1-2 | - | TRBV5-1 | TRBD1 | CASSSQQGARGYTF | TGCGCCAGCAGCTCACAACAGGGGGCTCGGGGCTACACCTTC
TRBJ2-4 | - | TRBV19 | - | CASEDDLSNIQYF | TGTGCCAGCGAGGACGATTTGTCGAACATTCAGTACTTC
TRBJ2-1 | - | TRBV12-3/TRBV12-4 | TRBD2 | CASRISGGEQFF | TGTGCCAGCAGGATTAGCGGGGGGGAGCAGTTCTTC
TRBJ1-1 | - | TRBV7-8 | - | CASSLTQWEAFF | TGTGCCAGCAGCTTAACACAGTGGGAAGCTTTCTTT
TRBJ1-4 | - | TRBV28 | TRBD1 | CASSLSPTGTGLFF | TGTGCCAGCAGTTTATCCCCTACCGGGACAGGACTGTTTTTT
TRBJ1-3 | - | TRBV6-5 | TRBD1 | CASSLTGGSGNTIYF | TGTGCCAGCAGTCTCACAGGGGGATCTGGAAACACCATATATTTT
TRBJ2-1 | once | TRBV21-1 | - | CASRRTSGVVGSNEQFF | TGTGCCAGCAGGAGGACTAGCGGGGTAGTAGGGAGCAATGAGCAGTTCTTC
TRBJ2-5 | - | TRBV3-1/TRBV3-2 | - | CASSQGQSLQETQYF | TGTGCCAGCAGCCAAGGACAGAGCCTCCAAGAGACCCAGTACTTC